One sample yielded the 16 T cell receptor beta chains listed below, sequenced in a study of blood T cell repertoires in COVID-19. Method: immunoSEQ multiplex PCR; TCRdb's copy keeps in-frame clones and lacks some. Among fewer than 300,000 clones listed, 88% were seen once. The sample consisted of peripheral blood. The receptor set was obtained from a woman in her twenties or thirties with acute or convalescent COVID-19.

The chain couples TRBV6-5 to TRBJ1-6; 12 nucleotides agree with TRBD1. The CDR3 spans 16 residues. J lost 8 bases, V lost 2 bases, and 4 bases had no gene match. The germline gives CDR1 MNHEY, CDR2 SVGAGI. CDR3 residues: CASSYRDRGRHSPLHF. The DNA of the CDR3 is TGTGCCAGCAGTTACCGGGACAGGGGGCGGCATTCACCCCTCCACTTT.

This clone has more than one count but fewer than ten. The CDR3 DNA reads as TGCAGCGTATCGACCGGGACAGGGGTCGGGGGTCGAGAGACCCAGTACTTC. The encoded protein is CSVSTGTGVGGRETQYF. The chain combines TRBV29-1 with TRBJ2-5; TRBD1 aligns across 10 bases. Germline V CDR1 and CDR2: SQVTM, ANQGSEA. The CDR3 covers 17 residues. The trim removed 6 bases at V and 4 bases at J, leaving 17 bases unmatched.

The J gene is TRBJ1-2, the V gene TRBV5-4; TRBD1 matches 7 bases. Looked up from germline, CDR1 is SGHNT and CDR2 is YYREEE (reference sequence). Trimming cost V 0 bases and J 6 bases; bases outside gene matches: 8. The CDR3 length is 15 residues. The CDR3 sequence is CASSLDPRGSDGYTF. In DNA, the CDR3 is TGTGCCAGCAGCTTGGATCCCAGGGGGTCAGATGGCTACACCTTC.

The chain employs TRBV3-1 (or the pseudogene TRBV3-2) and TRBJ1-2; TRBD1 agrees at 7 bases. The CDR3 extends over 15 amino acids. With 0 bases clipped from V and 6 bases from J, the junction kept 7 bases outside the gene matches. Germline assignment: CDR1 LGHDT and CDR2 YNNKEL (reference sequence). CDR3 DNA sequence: TGTGCCAGCAGCCAAGATAGTTTGGACAGGAATGGCTACACCTTC. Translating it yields CASSQDSLDRNGYTF.

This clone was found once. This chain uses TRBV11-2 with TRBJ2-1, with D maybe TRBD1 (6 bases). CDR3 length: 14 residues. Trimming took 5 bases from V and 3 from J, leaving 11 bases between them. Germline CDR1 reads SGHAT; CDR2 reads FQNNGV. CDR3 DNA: TGTGCCAGCAGCCGCCGGACAGACTACAATGAGCAGTTCTTC. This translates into CASSRRTDYNEQFF.

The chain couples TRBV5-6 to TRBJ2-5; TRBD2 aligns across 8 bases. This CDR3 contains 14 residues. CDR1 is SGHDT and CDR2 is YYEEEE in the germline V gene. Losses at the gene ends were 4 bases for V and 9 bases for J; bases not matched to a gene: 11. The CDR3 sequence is CASSPGIAGLAQYF. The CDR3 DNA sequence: TGTGCCAGCAGCCCTGGGATAGCGGGGTTGGCCCAGTACTTC.

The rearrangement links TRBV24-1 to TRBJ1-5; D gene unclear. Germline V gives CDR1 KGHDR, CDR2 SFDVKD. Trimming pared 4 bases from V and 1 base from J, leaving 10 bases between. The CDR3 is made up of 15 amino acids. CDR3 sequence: CATSDPSGSNQPQHF. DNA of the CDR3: TGTGCCACCAGTGACCCCTCGGGGAGCAATCAGCCCCAGCATTTT.

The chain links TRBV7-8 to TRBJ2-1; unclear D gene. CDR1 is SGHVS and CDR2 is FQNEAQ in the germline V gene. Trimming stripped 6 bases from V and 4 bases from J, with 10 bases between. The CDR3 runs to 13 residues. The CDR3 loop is CASSYRRYNEQFF. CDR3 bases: TGTGCCAGCAGTTATCGTCGGTACAATGAGCAGTTCTTC.

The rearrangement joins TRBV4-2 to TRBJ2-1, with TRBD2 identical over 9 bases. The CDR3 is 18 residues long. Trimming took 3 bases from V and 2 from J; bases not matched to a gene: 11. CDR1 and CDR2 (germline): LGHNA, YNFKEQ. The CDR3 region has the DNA TGTGCCAGCAGCCACCAAGGATTAGCGGGAGACCCCTACAATGAGCAGTTCTTC. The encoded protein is CASSHQGLAGDPYNEQFF.

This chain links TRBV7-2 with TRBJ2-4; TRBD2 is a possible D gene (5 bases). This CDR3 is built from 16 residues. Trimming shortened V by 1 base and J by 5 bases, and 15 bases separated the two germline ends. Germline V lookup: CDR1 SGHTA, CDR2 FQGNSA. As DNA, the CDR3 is TGTGCCAGCAGCTTAGGGGTTAATAGCGCCCAAAACATTCAGTACTTC. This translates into CASSLGVNSAQNIQYF.

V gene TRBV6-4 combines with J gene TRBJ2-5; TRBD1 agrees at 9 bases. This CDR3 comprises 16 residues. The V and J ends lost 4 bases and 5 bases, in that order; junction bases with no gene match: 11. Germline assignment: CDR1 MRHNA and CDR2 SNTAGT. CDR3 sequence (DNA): TGTGCCAGCAGTGTCTCTCCGGGACAGGGAAAGGAGACCCAGTACTTC. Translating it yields CASSVSPGQGKETQYF.

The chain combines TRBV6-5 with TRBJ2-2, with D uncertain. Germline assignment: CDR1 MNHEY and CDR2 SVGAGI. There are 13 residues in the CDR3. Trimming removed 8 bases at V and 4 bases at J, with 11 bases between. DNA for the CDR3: TGTGCCAGCGGCTCGCCCGTCACCGGGGAGCTGTTTTTT. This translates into CASGSPVTGELFF.

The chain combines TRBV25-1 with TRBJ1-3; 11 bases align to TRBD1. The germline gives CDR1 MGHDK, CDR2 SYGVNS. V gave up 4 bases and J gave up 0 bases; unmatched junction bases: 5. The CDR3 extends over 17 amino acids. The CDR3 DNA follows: TGTGCCAGCAGTGGCCGGACAGGGGGCTCCTCTGGAAACACCATATATTTT. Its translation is CASSGRTGGSSGNTIYF.

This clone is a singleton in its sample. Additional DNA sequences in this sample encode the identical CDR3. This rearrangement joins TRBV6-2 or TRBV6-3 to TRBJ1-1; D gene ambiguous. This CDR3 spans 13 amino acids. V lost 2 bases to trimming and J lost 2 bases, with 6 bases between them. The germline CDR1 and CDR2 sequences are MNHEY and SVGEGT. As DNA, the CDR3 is TGTGCCAGCAGTTACGGTGGCAACACTGAAGCTTTCTTT. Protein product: CASSYGGNTEAFF.

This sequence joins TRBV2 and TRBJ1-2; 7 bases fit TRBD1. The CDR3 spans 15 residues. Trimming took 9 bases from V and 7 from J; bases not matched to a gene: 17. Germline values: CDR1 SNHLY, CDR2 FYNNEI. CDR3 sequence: CARKPITLRDSGYTF. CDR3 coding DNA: TGTGCCAGAAAACCTATTACTCTGCGGGACAGTGGCTACACCTTC. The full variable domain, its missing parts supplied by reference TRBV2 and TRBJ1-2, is EPEVTQTPSHQVTQMGQEVILRCVPISNHLYFYWYRQILGQKVEFLVSFYNNEISEKSEIFDDQFSVERPDGSNFTLKIRSTKLEDSAMYFCARKPITLRDSGYTFGSGTRLTVV.

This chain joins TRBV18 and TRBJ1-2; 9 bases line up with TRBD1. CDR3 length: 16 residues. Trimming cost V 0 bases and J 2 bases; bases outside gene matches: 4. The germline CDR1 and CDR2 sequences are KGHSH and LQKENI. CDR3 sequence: CASSPPGTGRNYGYTF. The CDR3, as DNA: TGTGCCAGCTCACCACCTGGGACAGGGCGAAACTATGGCTACACCTTC.